The 17 T cell receptor beta chains in this list originate from one sample, sequenced in a study of blood T cells in healthy people across ages. A second PCR, run for about 7 to 12 cycles, used a sample-barcoded 5' primer plus a J-beta primer mix. TCRdb processed the 5' RACE reads anew with MiXCR; each CDR3 protein has one entry. The sample shows 450,000 to 700,000 distinct CDR3 sequences, 27% of them seen only once. Input material: blood. These receptors all stem from a woman in her 70s in good health.

This sequence joins TRBV20-1 and TRBJ1-4, with TRBD1 matching 10 bases. Trimming at V came to 5 bases and at J to 8 bases, leaving 8 bases not matched to a gene. Germline V gene sequence: CDR1 DFQATT, CDR2 SNEGSKA (reference sequence). The CDR3 loop spans 14 amino acids. CDR3 sequence: CSAVRQGAKEKLFF. The CDR3 DNA is TGCAGTGCTGTAAGACAGGGGGCCAAAGAAAAACTGTTTTTT.

The chain has TRBV10-3 and TRBJ2-5; 9 positions agree with TRBD1. CDR1 is ENHRY, CDR2 SYGVKD, per germline. This CDR3 contains 14 residues. With V trimmed by 9 bases and J by 5 bases, 10 bases remained unmatched. The CDR3: CAMAGTGNVETQYF. CDR3 sequence (DNA): TGTGCCATGGCCGGGACAGGGAATGTTGAGACCCAGTACTTC.

This clonotype showed up just a few times. The chain employs TRBV7-9 and TRBJ2-3; either TRBD1 or TRBD2 may supply D (5 bases each). Germline V gene lookup returns CDR1 SEHNR and CDR2 FQNEAQ (reference sequence). V shed 4 bases and J shed 0 bases, with 11 bases lying between them. The CDR3 is 15 residues long. The CDR3, as DNA: TGTGCCAGCAGCTGGGGACGGGCTAGCACAGATACGCAGTATTTT. Encoded protein: CASSWGRASTDTQYF.

The V and J genes are TRBV18 and TRBJ1-2; D not resolved. This CDR3 is built from 15 residues. V was trimmed by 0 bases and J by 2 bases, leaving 10 bases between them. Germline V gene lookup returns CDR1 KGHSH and CDR2 LQKENI. The CDR3: CASSPPATQNYGYTF. The CDR3 nucleotides read TGTGCCAGCTCACCACCGGCGACGCAAAACTATGGCTACACCTTC.

In this sample, this clonotype turned up a few times. The V and J genes are TRBV12-3 or TRBV12-4 and TRBJ1-1, with D uncertain. This CDR3 comprises 13 residues. V dropped 8 bases and J dropped 1 base, with 11 bases sitting between them. CDR3 nucleotides: TGTGCCAGCTGGAGGCAGCAGAACACTGAAGCTTTCTTT. Translated, it gives CASWRQQNTEAFF.

The V and J genes are TRBV7-2 and TRBJ2-1, with TRBD1 matching 9 bases. Per the germline V gene, CDR1 is SGHTA and CDR2 is FQGNSA. V gave up 4 bases and J gave up 4 bases; unmatched junction bases: 5. The CDR3 extends over 15 amino acids. In nucleotides, the CDR3 is TGTGCCAGCAGCTCCTCGACAGGGGGGTACAATGAGCAGTTCTTC. It translates to CASSSSTGGYNEQFF.

The chain joins TRBV5-1 to TRBJ2-7, with 9 bases lining up with TRBD1. The CDR3 consists of 14 residues. Germline V gene lookup returns CDR1 SGHRS and CDR2 YFSETQ. J lost 9 bases, V lost 3 bases, and 10 bases had no gene match. The CDR3 nucleotides are TGCGCCAGCAGCTCCGGGACAGGGACCCCTGGGCAGTACTTC. It translates to CASSSGTGTPGQYF.

The chain is built from TRBV20-1 and TRBJ2-3, with no clear D. CDR1 is DFQATT and CDR2 is SNEGSKA in the germline V gene (reference sequence). CDR3 size: 13 residues. With 3 bases removed from V and 4 bases from J, the gap between germline ends came to 11 bases. DNA of the CDR3: TGCAGTGCTAGCGCACAGTACGCAGATACGCAGTATTTT. This encodes CSASAQYADTQYF.

Points on this clonotype: One end of the junction does not line up with germline, which may come from a read error. The rearrangement joins TRBV7-3 to TRBJ2-5, with D maybe TRBD1 (5 bases). Germline loops: CDR1 SGHTA, CDR2 FQGTGA. The CDR3 is made up of 13 amino acids. Here the CDR3 reads CASSLRQQEAQYF. The CDR3 nucleotides are TGTGCCAGCAGCTTAAGACAGCAAGAGGCCCAGTACTTC.

DNA for the CDR3: TGTGCCAGCAGCTCTTGGGACCCCTCGGAGCAGTTCTTC. Residues: CASSSWDPSEQFF. The chain employs TRBV7-3 and TRBJ2-1; D may match TRBD1 or TRBD2 (5 bases each). The germline V gene has CDR1 SGHTA and CDR2 FQGTGA. The V gene lost 4 bases and the J gene lost 10 bases, with 14 bases spanning the gap. CDR3 length: 13 residues.

As to this clonotype: The germline gene is not matched at one end of the junction; a read error may be the cause. V and J are TRBV7-2 and TRBJ1-2; the D is unclear. Germline loops: CDR1 SGHTA, CDR2 FQGNSA. This CDR3 region has 13 residues. This CDR3 reads CASSLVQAYDYTF. CDR3 DNA sequence: TGTGCCAGCAGCTTAGTTCAAGCCTATGACTACACCTTC.

This clonotype was seen only once. The CDR3 ends on some other residue instead of the conserved phenylalanine or tryptophan, so this is likely a read error. CDR3 coding DNA: TGCAGCGTTCGGGGAGGGACAGAAGCTTTCCTT. Translation: CSVRGGTEAFL. The chain has TRBV29-1 and TRBJ1-1, with TRBD1 as a possible D gene (6 bases). Per germline, CDR1 SQVTM and CDR2 ANQGSEA. The CDR3 length is 11 residues. Trimming removed 5 bases at V and 8 bases at J, with 12 bases between.

In this sample, this clonotype turned up a few times. The chain recombines TRBV20-1 with TRBJ2-1; D possibly corresponds to TRBD2 (7 bases). The CDR3 has 14 residues. Germline CDR1 DFQATT, CDR2 SNEGSKA (reference sequence). Trimming took off 3 bases at V and 1 base at J, with 10 bases between the two ends. DNA of the CDR3: TGCAGTGCTAGTCGGGGGGCTTCCTACAATGAGCAGTTCTTC. Translating it yields CSASRGASYNEQFF.

The chain has TRBV6-1 and TRBJ1-2; a weak D match, TRBD1 (6 bases). Deletions cut 0 bases from V and 2 bases from J, with 13 bases between. Germline V lookup: CDR1 MNHNS, CDR2 SASEGT. The CDR3 is 16 amino acids. The DNA of the CDR3 is TGTGCCAGCAGTGAAGCGATTGGACAGACAAACTATGGCTACACCTTC. The encoded protein is CASSEAIGQTNYGYTF.

This clonotype was seen only a few times. The rearrangement uses TRBV11-1 and TRBJ2-3; D gene uncertain. There are 16 residues in the CDR3. The germline V gene has CDR1 SGHAT and CDR2 FQDESV (reference sequence). Trimming pared 0 bases from V and 2 bases from J, leaving 12 bases between. In DNA, the CDR3 is TGTGCCAGCAGCTTAGCCCTCACCGCCCACACAGATACGCAGTATTTT. This codes for CASSLALTAHTDTQYF.

On this clonotype itself: A junction end diverges from the germline sequence, so it may reflect a read error. J is TRBJ1-4 and V is TRBV4-2; 8 bases match TRBD1. Germline V gene sequence: CDR1 LGHNA, CDR2 YNFKEQ. The CDR3 has 17 amino acids. CDR3 protein: CARRPRQGMGTNEKLFF. As DNA, the CDR3 is TGTGCCCGCAGACCTAGACAGGGGATGGGAACTAATGAAAAACTGTTTTTT.

The chain links TRBV29-1 to TRBJ2-1; no firm D call. Trimming took 6 bases from V and 8 from J, leaving 17 bases between them. From germline, CDR1 is SQVTM and CDR2 ANQGSEA. This CDR3 comprises 13 residues. The CDR3 spells CSVSVGRRDEQFF. Written as DNA, the CDR3 is TGCAGCGTGTCCGTGGGAAGGCGAGATGAGCAGTTCTTC.